This record looks at one T cell receptor beta chain sequence and its context. From germline, CDR1 is SGHTA and CDR2 FQGNSA. The CDR3 extends over 13 amino acids. Trimming stripped 5 bases from V and 6 bases from J, with 13 bases between. Data came from immunoSEQ multiplex PCR; TCRdb stores just in-frame clones and leaves some out. The top ten hold 4.5% to 5.5% of the sample, which has about 76,000 clones, around 85% seen once. This entry is derived from a study of technical replicates of blood from a handful of donors. This receptor was identified in a human donor in good health. Some clones in this sample may be carry-over from other donors' samples. Sequenced material: PBMCs. The V and J genes are TRBV7-2 and TRBJ1-1, with TRBD1 as a possible D gene (6 bases). The CDR3 region has the DNA TGTGCCAGCAGCGAAAACTACAGGGCTGAAGCTTTCTTT. This encodes CASSENYRAEAFF.